Listed here are 22 T cell receptor beta chains from one sample, sequenced in a study of T-cell reconstitution after alpha-beta-depleted transplantation in children. The TCRbeta library incorporated unique molecular identifiers. TCRdb used MiXCR to reprocess the PCR reads, holding one entry per CDR3 protein. Found here are roughly 110,000 distinct CDR3 sequences, 10% of them singletons; the top ten hold less than 45%. The sequencing used PBMCs, collected before TCRalphabeta/CD19-depleted stem cell transplant. The receptors here all came from a boy aged 2 to 10 with acute lymphoblastic leukemia, due to receive a stem cell transplant.

In this sample, this clonotype turned up many times. The rearrangement uses TRBV5-1 and TRBJ2-3; 8 nucleotides line up with TRBD1. The V and J ends lost 4 bases and 9 bases, in that order; junction bases with no gene match: 4. In germline, CDR1 is SGHRS, CDR2 YFSETQ. This CDR3 contains 12 residues. The DNA of the CDR3 is TGCGCCAGCAGCGAAGGACAGGGAACGCAGTATTTT. Translation gives CASSEGQGTQYF.

The chain has TRBV20-1 and TRBJ2-3; D is perhaps TRBD2 (6 bases). This CDR3 is built from 16 residues. Germline CDR1 DFQATT, CDR2 SNEGSKA (reference sequence). V shed 0 bases and J shed 2 bases, with 15 bases lying between them. The DNA of the CDR3 is TGCAGTGCTAGAGATACGGGCCGGGGGTTCACAGATACGCAGTATTTT. Its protein product is CSARDTGRGFTDTQYF.

This chain uses TRBV20-1 with TRBJ2-7; 10 bases match TRBD2. J was trimmed by 2 bases and V by 5 bases; bases with no gene match: 3. The CDR3 length is 13 residues. Germline V gene sequence: CDR1 DFQATT, CDR2 SNEGSKA (reference sequence). This chain's CDR3 is CSAVLAGTYEQYF. CDR3 bases: TGCAGTGCTGTACTAGCGGGAACCTACGAGCAGTACTTC.

The rearrangement uses TRBV7-6 and TRBJ2-2; D unclear. The V gene's germline CDR1 is SGHVS and CDR2 FNYEAQ. V lost 1 base to trimming and J lost 6 bases, with 12 bases between them. There are 15 residues in the CDR3. The CDR3 bases are TGTGCCAGCAGCTTAGGCCTAGGGCCCTCCGGGGAGCTGTTTTTT. It encodes CASSLGLGPSGELFF.

This clonotype was observed many times. The V gene is TRBV18, the J gene TRBJ2-6; D not certain. Trimming removed 0 bases from V and 1 base from J, with 4 bases in between. The CDR3 covers 15 residues. The germline CDR1 and CDR2 sequences are KGHSH and LQKENI. CDR3 region: CASSPPGSGANVLTF. CDR3 DNA: TGTGCCAGCTCACCACCGGGGTCTGGGGCCAACGTCCTGACTTTC.

This clonotype was observed a few times. V and J are TRBV20-1 and TRBJ2-5; D call uncertain. Trimming removed 6 bases at V and 5 bases at J, with 10 bases between. The CDR3 covers 11 residues. Germline V gives CDR1 DFQATT, CDR2 SNEGSKA (reference sequence). CDR3 sequence (DNA): TGCAGTGCGCTCTTGGGGGAGACCCAGTACTTC. Translated, it gives CSALLGETQYF.

The chain uses TRBV6-1 and TRBJ2-5, with TRBD2 identical over 12 bases. The V and J ends lost 6 bases and 4 bases, in that order; junction bases with no gene match: 6. This CDR3 contains 15 residues. The germline gives CDR1 MNHNS, CDR2 SASEGT. The CDR3 loop reads CASRRLAGAGETQYF. The DNA of the CDR3 is TGTGCCAGCAGACGACTAGCGGGAGCGGGAGAGACCCAGTACTTC.

This clonotype has more than one count but fewer than ten. The chain links TRBV5-1 to TRBJ2-7, with D perhaps TRBD1 or TRBD2 (6 bases each). This CDR3 contains 15 residues. Germline V lookup: CDR1 SGHRS, CDR2 YFSETQ. V was clipped by 0 bases and J by 5 bases, with 15 bases between them. In DNA, the CDR3 is TGCGCCAGCAGCTTGGGCAGGGGCGCGGGAAACGAGCAGTACTTC. Amino acids: CASSLGRGAGNEQYF.

There are many counts of this clonotype. The chain is built from TRBV5-1 and TRBJ2-4, with 7 bases lining up with TRBD1. The CDR3 extends over 14 amino acids. CDR1 and CDR2 from the germline V gene are SGHRS and YFSETQ. Trimming at V came to 3 bases and at J to 8 bases, leaving 8 bases not matched to a gene. The CDR3 DNA reads as TGCGCCAGCAGCTCGTACAGGGGAAGGGACATTCAGTACTTC. Residues: CASSSYRGRDIQYF.

The chain joins TRBV14 to TRBJ2-1, with TRBD2 matching over 8 bases. The CDR3 runs 15 residues. Germline-derived CDR1 and CDR2 are SGHDN and FVKESK. Unmatched junction bases numbered 6, after V lost 2 bases and J lost 6 bases. The CDR3 DNA sequence: TGTGCCAGCAGCCAACTCGGACTAGCTCGCAATGAGCAGTTCTTC. Translation gives CASSQLGLARNEQFF. Filled out from reference TRBV14 and TRBJ2-1, the complete variable domain reads EAGVTQFPSHSVIEKGQTVTLRCDPISGHDNLYWYRRVMGKEIKFLLHFVKESKQDESGMPNNRFLAERTGGTYSTLKVQPAELEDSGVYFCASSQLGLARNEQFFGPGTRLTVL.

This clonotype showed up just a few times. This chain uses TRBV2 with TRBJ1-1; D remains ambiguous. The CDR3 is 12 amino acids. V lost 8 bases and J 0 bases, leaving 7 bases between the germline ends. Germline V CDR1 and CDR2: SNHLY, FYNNEI. The CDR3 here is CASDRVNTEAFF. The CDR3 region has the DNA TGTGCCAGCGACCGGGTGAACACTGAAGCTTTCTTT.

This clonotype was detected a few times. The chain uses TRBV5-1 and TRBJ2-1; D might be TRBD2 (5 bases). CDR3 length equals 15 residues. Germline CDR1 and CDR2: SGHRS and YFSETQ. The V end lost 5 bases, the J end lost 0 bases, and 12 bases lay between the germline ends. The chain's CDR3 is CASSSDGNSYNEQFF. In nucleotides, the CDR3 is TGCGCCAGCAGTTCGGACGGGAACTCCTACAATGAGCAGTTCTTC.

This clonotype occurred many times. The chain uses TRBV4-2 and TRBJ2-7; 7 nucleotides align to TRBD2. The CDR3 runs 16 residues. In germline, CDR1 is LGHNA, CDR2 YNFKEQ. V lost 0 bases and J lost 0; bases outside the gene matches: 5. CDR3: CASSQDIAGSSYEQYF. The CDR3 DNA reads TGTGCCAGCAGCCAAGATATAGCGGGTAGCTCCTACGAGCAGTACTTC.

This clonotype has a handful of counts. The chain has TRBV4-1 and TRBJ2-1; the D is unclear. The germline V gene encodes CDR1 MGHRA and CDR2 YSYEKL. CDR3 size: 16 residues. The ends were cut back, 1 base at V and 2 bases at J, with 12 bases in the middle. The CDR3 DNA reads TGCGCCAGCAGCCAAGGGCAAGCGAGCCCCTACAATGAGCAGTTCTTC. Translated, it gives CASSQGQASPYNEQFF.

This chain links TRBV20-1 with TRBJ2-2; the D gene is possibly TRBD2 (5 bases). Germline values: CDR1 DFQATT, CDR2 SNEGSKA (reference sequence). The V gene lost 1 base and the J gene lost 0 bases, with 12 bases spanning the gap. This CDR3 is 16 amino acids long. CDR3 amino acids: CSARASPLSNTGELFF. The CDR3 DNA is TGCAGTGCTAGAGCTAGCCCCCTTTCGAACACCGGGGAGCTGTTTTTT.

This clonotype has a handful of counts. The genes are TRBV27 and TRBJ2-4; TRBD1 matches 8 bases. The CDR3 totals 15 residues. The germline V gene encodes CDR1 MNHEY and CDR2 SMNVEV (reference sequence). The trim removed 6 bases at V and 1 base at J, leaving 5 bases unmatched. The CDR3 bases are TGTGCCAGCAGCCCTCGACAGGGGGCCAAAAACATTCAGTACTTC. Translating gives CASSPRQGAKNIQYF.

This clonotype was observed a few times. This chain links TRBV12-3 or TRBV12-4 with TRBJ1-5; TRBD1 might be the D (6 bases). Trimming took 4 bases from V and 11 from J, leaving 15 bases between them. The CDR3 extends over 13 amino acids. CDR3 amino acids: CASSWGARVTQHF. CDR3 sequence (DNA): TGTGCCAGCAGTTGGGGGGCAAGGGTGACCCAGCATTTT.

About this clonotype: Germline and junction disagree at one end, which may indicate a read error. The rearrangement joins TRBV12-3 or TRBV12-4 to TRBJ1-3, with TRBD1 matching 10 bases. The CDR3 is made up of 19 amino acids. The CDR3 DNA is TGTGCCATCAGTTTCGTCGGGACAGGGGTCTCAAACTCTGGAAACACCATATATTTT. Residues: CAISFVGTGVSNSGNTIYF.

This clonotype has a count of ten or more. This chain joins TRBV12-3 or TRBV12-4 and TRBJ2-2; D is perhaps TRBD1 or TRBD2 (6 bases each). Trimming left V 0 bases short and J 1 base short, with 12 bases between. The CDR3 is 17 amino acids. The CDR3 sequence: CASSLAGGQMNTGELFF. The CDR3 DNA reads TGTGCCAGCAGTTTAGCGGGAGGACAGATGAACACCGGGGAGCTGTTTTTT.

V usage is TRBV20-1 and J usage is TRBJ2-3, with unresolved D. Germline CDR1 reads DFQATT; CDR2 reads SNEGSKA (reference sequence). This CDR3 is 15 amino acids long. Trimming removed 5 bases at V and 5 bases at J, with 20 bases between. The CDR3 loop is CSAYEILVGIDTQYF. The DNA of the CDR3 is TGCAGTGCTTACGAGATTTTAGTGGGAATAGATACGCAGTATTTT.

This clonotype was recorded a few times. This chain joins TRBV12-3 or TRBV12-4 and TRBJ2-2; no definite D call. V lost 0 bases and J lost 4, with 9 bases in between. The CDR3 runs 15 residues. This CDR3 reads CASSLAATTTGELFF. In DNA, the CDR3 is TGTGCCAGCAGTTTAGCGGCGACCACCACCGGGGAGCTGTTTTTT.

V and J are TRBV7-9 and TRBJ2-6, with a tentative D call TRBD1 (6 bases). Germline CDR1 is SEHNR and CDR2 is FQNEAQ (reference sequence). The CDR3 spans 16 residues. Trimming took 5 bases from V and 3 from J, leaving 14 bases between them. Here the CDR3 reads CASSPKQGYGANVLTF. DNA of the CDR3: TGTGCCAGCAGCCCAAAACAGGGTTATGGGGCCAACGTCCTGACTTTC.